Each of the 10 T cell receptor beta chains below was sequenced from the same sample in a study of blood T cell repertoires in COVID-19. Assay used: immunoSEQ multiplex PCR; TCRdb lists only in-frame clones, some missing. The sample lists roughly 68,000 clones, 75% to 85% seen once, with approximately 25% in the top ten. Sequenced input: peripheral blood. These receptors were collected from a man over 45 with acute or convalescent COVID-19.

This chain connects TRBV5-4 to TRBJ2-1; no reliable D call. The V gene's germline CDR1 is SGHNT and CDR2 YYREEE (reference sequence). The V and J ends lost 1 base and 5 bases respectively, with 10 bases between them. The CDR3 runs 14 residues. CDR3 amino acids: CASSLIGLNNEQFF. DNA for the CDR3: TGTGCCAGCAGCTTGATTGGGCTTAACAATGAGCAGTTCTTC. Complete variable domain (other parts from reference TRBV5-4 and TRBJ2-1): ETGVTQSPTHLIKTRGQQVTLRCSSQSGHNTVSWYQQALGQGPQFIFQYYREEENGRGNFPPRFSGLQFPNYSSELNVNALELDDSALYLCASSLIGLNNEQFFGPGTRLTVL.

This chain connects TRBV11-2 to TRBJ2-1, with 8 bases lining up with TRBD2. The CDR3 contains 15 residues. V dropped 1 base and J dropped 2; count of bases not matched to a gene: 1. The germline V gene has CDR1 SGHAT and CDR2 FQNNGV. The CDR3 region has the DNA TGTGCCAGCAGCTTAGCGGGGGGGGCCTACAATGAGCAGTTCTTC. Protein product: CASSLAGGAYNEQFF.

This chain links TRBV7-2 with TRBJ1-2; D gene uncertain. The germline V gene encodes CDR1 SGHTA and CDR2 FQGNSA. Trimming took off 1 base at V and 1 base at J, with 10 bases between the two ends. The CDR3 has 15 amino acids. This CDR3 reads CASSLGQAGNYGYTF. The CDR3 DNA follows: TGTGCCAGCAGCTTAGGCCAGGCTGGTAACTATGGCTACACCTTC.

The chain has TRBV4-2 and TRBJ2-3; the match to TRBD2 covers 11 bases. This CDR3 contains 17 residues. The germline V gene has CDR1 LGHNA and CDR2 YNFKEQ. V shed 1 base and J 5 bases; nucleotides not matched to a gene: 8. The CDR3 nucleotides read TGTGCCAGCAGCCAAGCCGGAGGTAGCGGGGGGGTAGATACGCAGTATTTT. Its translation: CASSQAGGSGGVDTQYF.

CDR3 sequence: CASSLGQGVEQFF. The CDR3 bases are TGCGCCAGCAGCTTGGGACAGGGGGTAGAGCAGTTCTTC. V and J are TRBV5-1 and TRBJ2-1, with 9 nucleotides matching TRBD1. The CDR3 consists of 13 residues. V shed 0 bases and J 10 bases; nucleotides not matched to a gene: 2. Germline V CDR1 and CDR2: SGHRS, YFSETQ.

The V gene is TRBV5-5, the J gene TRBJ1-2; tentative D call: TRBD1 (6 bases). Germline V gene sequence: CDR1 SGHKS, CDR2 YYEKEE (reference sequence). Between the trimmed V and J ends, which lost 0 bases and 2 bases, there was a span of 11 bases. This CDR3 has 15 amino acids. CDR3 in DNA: TGTGCCAGCAGCTTGGTCCTAAGGGGGAACTATGGCTACACCTTC. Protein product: CASSLVLRGNYGYTF.

CDR3 loop: CASSEAPPETQYF. CDR3 DNA: TGTGCCAGCAGTGAAGCCCCCCCGGAGACCCAGTACTTC. V gene TRBV6-1 combines with J gene TRBJ2-5; no definite D call. V was pared by 0 bases and J by 5 bases, with 7 bases between. Per germline, CDR1 MNHNS and CDR2 SASEGT. There are 13 residues in the CDR3.

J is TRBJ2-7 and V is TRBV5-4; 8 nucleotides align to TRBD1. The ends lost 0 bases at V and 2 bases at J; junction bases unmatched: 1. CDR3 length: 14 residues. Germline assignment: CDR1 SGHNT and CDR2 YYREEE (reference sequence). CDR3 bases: TGTGCCAGCAGCTTGGGGGACAGGACCTACGAGCAGTACTTC. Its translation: CASSLGDRTYEQYF.

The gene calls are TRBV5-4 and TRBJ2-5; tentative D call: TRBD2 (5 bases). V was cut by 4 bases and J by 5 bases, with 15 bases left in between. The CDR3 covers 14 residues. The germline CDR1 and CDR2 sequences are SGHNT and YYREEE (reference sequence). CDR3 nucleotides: TGTGCCAGCAGCCGTCGGGGATCTGAGGAGACCCAGTACTTC. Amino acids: CASSRRGSEETQYF.

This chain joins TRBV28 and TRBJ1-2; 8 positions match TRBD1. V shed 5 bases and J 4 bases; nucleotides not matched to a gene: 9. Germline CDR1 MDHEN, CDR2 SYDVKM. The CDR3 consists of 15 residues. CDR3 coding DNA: TGTGCCAGCAGTCGCAACAGGGGGGCGGGCTATGGCTACACCTTC. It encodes CASSRNRGAGYGYTF.